These 14 T cell receptor beta chains originate from one sample sequenced in a study of shared clonotypes between healthy human individuals. Clones were read by immunoSEQ multiplex PCR, and TCRdb kept only the in-frame ones, dropping some. The repertoire has over a million clones, roughly 97% of them found once; the top ten carry roughly 1.2%. Sequenced: naive CD4+ T cells sorted from blood. Subset reported: CD45RA+ positively selected. All receptors come from a man under 40 in good health.

This clone was counted between two and nine times. Other nucleotide sequences from this sample produce the same CDR3. The chain carries TRBV20-1 and TRBJ2-3; D not certain. The V gene's germline CDR1 is DFQATT and CDR2 SNEGSKA (reference sequence). CDR3 length: 11 amino acids. V lost 3 bases and J 2 bases, leaving 3 bases between the germline ends. The chain's CDR3 is CSARITDTQYF. The CDR3 bases are TGCAGTGCTAGGATCACAGATACGCAGTATTTT.

The rearrangement uses TRBV9 and TRBJ2-2, with a possible D match to TRBD1 (6 bases). Germline CDR1 reads SGDLS; CDR2 reads YYNGEE. This CDR3 has 16 amino acids. Trimming took 4 bases from V and 4 from J, leaving 17 bases between them. CDR3: CASSLGQGSFTGELFF. The CDR3 DNA reads as TGTGCCAGCAGCCTGGGGCAGGGGAGCTTCACCGGGGAGCTGTTTTTT.

Turning to this clone: The sample holds other DNA sequences that translate to the same CDR3. The CDR3 here is CASSLGRIYEQYF. CDR3 DNA sequence: TGCGCCAGCAGCCTCGGGAGGATCTACGAGCAGTACTTC. The chain has TRBV5-1 and TRBJ2-7; 7 bases are shared with TRBD2. This CDR3 has 13 residues. V shed 4 bases and J 3 bases; nucleotides not matched to a gene: 4. Germline lookup yields CDR1 SGHRS and CDR2 YFSETQ.

The chain uses TRBV7-8 and TRBJ2-7; possibly TRBD2 for D (7 bases). Germline CDR1 SGHVS, CDR2 FQNEAQ. Trimming shortened V by 8 bases and J by 5 bases, and 25 bases separated the two germline ends. CDR3 length: 16 amino acids. The CDR3 sequence is CASGQPGGGSIDEQYF. The CDR3 nucleotides are TGTGCCAGCGGACAACCGGGGGGCGGGAGCATCGACGAGCAGTACTTC. The variable domain in full, with the rest retrieved from reference TRBV7-8 and TRBJ2-7, is GAGVSQSPRYKVAKRGQDVALRCDPISGHVSLFWYQQALGQGPEFLTYFQNEAQLDKSGLPSDRFFAERPEGSVSTLKIQRTQQEDSAVYLCASGQPGGGSIDEQYFGPGTRLTVT.

V is TRBV4-2 and J is TRBJ1-1; no definite D call. The germline gives CDR1 LGHNA, CDR2 YNFKEQ. V lost 0 bases and J lost 1, with 9 bases in between. CDR3 length equals 15 residues. CDR3 bases: TGTGCCAGCAGCCAAGAAGGGCGGAAGAACACTGAAGCTTTCTTT. It yields the protein CASSQEGRKNTEAFF.

About this clone itself: This sample also contains other DNA sequences that code for the same CDR3. The V gene is TRBV20-1, the J gene TRBJ2-7; no definite D call. The germline CDR1 and CDR2 sequences are DFQATT and SNEGSKA (reference sequence). The CDR3 consists of 11 residues. V lost 2 bases to trimming and J lost 2 bases, with 4 bases between them. The CDR3 region has the DNA TGCAGTGCTAGAAGGACCTACGAGCAGTACTTC. Its protein is CSARRTYEQYF.

This chain connects TRBV6-1 to TRBJ2-3; TRBD2 matches 8 bases. CDR3 size: 17 residues. Trimming removed 2 bases from V and 5 bases from J; junction bases left unmatched: 12. The germline V gene has CDR1 MNHNS and CDR2 SASEGT. The CDR3 here is CASSEIQLADAGDTQYF. The CDR3 bases are TGTGCCAGCAGTGAAATACAACTAGCGGACGCCGGAGATACGCAGTATTTT.

This chain joins TRBV7-9 and TRBJ2-1, with TRBD1 identical over 10 bases. The CDR3 is 15 amino acids. V lost 6 bases to trimming and J lost 8 bases; unmatched junction nucleotides: 10. CDR1 and CDR2 from the germline V gene are SEHNR and FQNEAQ (reference sequence). CDR3 coding DNA: TGTGCCAGCAGTTCCGGGACAGGGGATCGGGATGAGCAGTTCTTC. Protein sequence: CASSSGTGDRDEQFF.

CDR3 DNA: TGTGCCAGCAGCCCTAGCCCAGCAACCGAGCAGTACTTC. Protein sequence: CASSPSPATEQYF. The chain recombines TRBV9 with TRBJ2-7; D might be TRBD2 (5 bases). The CDR3 is made up of 13 amino acids. Germline lookup yields CDR1 SGDLS and CDR2 YYNGEE. Trimming took off 4 bases at V and 6 bases at J, with 14 bases between the two ends.

The chain uses TRBV28 and TRBJ2-3; no clear D. The CDR3 loop spans 13 amino acids. Germline-derived CDR1 and CDR2 are MDHEN and SYDVKM. With 5 bases removed from V and 4 bases from J, the gap between germline ends came to 10 bases. CDR3 sequence reads: CASSRLVSDTQYF. The CDR3 nucleotides read TGTGCCAGCAGTCGGTTAGTGTCAGATACGCAGTATTTT.

The V and J genes are TRBV7-9 and TRBJ2-1, with D unclear. Trimming removed 1 base at V and 5 bases at J, with 9 bases between. CDR1 SEHNR and CDR2 FQNEAQ come from the germline V gene (reference sequence). The CDR3 runs to 14 residues. Here the CDR3 DNA reads TGTGCCAGCAGCTTAGTTCTCCAAGACAATGAGCAGTTCTTC. This encodes CASSLVLQDNEQFF.

The genes are TRBV28 and TRBJ2-7, with a possible D match to TRBD1 (5 bases). V gave up 7 bases and J gave up 3 bases, with 13 bases separating them. CDR1 is MDHEN and CDR2 is SYDVKM in the germline V gene. The CDR3 length is 13 residues. The CDR3, as DNA: TGTGCCAGCACCAAGGACATAATCTACGAGCAGTACTTC. It is translated as CASTKDIIYEQYF.

In the case of this clone: Additional DNA sequences in this sample encode the identical CDR3. J is TRBJ2-7 and V is TRBV2; D is perhaps TRBD1 (5 bases). V dropped 6 bases and J dropped 1 base, with 7 bases sitting between them. Germline V lookup: CDR1 SNHLY, CDR2 FYNNEI. The CDR3 covers 12 residues. CDR3 region: CASRGRSYEQYF. DNA for the CDR3: TGTGCCAGCAGGGGGCGTTCCTACGAGCAGTACTTC. The full variable domain, completed using reference TRBV2 and TRBJ2-7, is EPEVTQTPSHQVTQMGQEVILRCVPISNHLYFYWYRQILGQKVEFLVSFYNNEISEKSEIFDDQFSVERPDGSNFTLKIRSTKLEDSAMYFCASRGRSYEQYFGPGTRLTVT.

This clone occurred once. This sequence joins TRBV6-5 and TRBJ1-2; D may be TRBD1 (6 bases). The V and J ends lost 1 base and 0 bases respectively, with 9 bases between them. Germline V lookup: CDR1 MNHEY, CDR2 SVGAGI. The CDR3 is 15 amino acids. The CDR3 protein is CASSYLGATNYGYTF. Here the CDR3 DNA reads TGTGCCAGCAGTTACTTGGGGGCAACTAACTATGGCTACACCTTC.